This paragraph reports one T cell receptor beta chain. The sample comes from a study of T cell changes during pregnancy in multiple sclerosis. With 0 bases removed from V and 4 bases from J, the gap between germline ends came to 20 bases. Germline values: CDR1 SGDLS, CDR2 YYNGEE. The CDR3 is 18 amino acids. Profiling relied on immunoSEQ multiplex PCR, and the TCRdb table lists in-frame clones only, not all of them. The sample carries 65,000 to 90,000 clones, about nine tenths recorded once. The specimen comprised PBMCs, sampled in the first trimester of pregnancy. The rearrangement joins TRBV9 to TRBJ2-1, with D maybe TRBD2 (6 bases). This clonotype was obtained from a female donor in good health, serving as a control in a pregnancy study. Some clones in this sample may be carry-over from other donors' samples. Here the CDR3 reads CASSVGEMLAWTYNEQFF. CDR3 DNA sequence: TGTGCCAGCAGCGTAGGGGAGATGCTAGCGTGGACTTACAATGAGCAGTTCTTC.